A single sample is the source of the 27 T cell receptor beta chains below, sequenced in a study of CD8 T cells in ankylosing spondylitis. The antigens these receptors bind are not known. TCRdb reprocessed the 5' RACE reads via MiXCR and lists one record per CDR3 protein. The data contain approximately 300,000 distinct CDR3 sequences, roughly 8% of them singletons. Study-wide points: What seemed typical of ankylosing spondylitis blood was a TCR beta motif built from fewer than ten highly homologous variants.

The sequenced sample was blood, either unsorted or a sorted T cell fraction (not recorded which). These receptors originate from a male donor with ankylosing spondylitis.

There are many counts of this clonotype. The rearrangement links TRBV7-8 to TRBJ2-1, with D tentatively TRBD2 (5 bases). In germline, CDR1 is SGHVS, CDR2 FQNEAQ. CDR3 length: 14 residues. The V and J ends lost 0 bases and 14 bases respectively, with 17 bases between them. CDR3 region: CASSLAREHDLEFF. CDR3 bases: TGTGCCAGCAGCTTAGCGAGGGAACACGACCTGGAGTTCTTC. Full variable domain (outside the CDR3, taken from reference TRBV7-8 and TRBJ2-1): GAGVSQSPRYKVAKRGQDVALRCDPISGHVSLFWYQQALGQGPEFLTYFQNEAQLDKSGLPSDRFFAERPEGSVSTLKIQRTQQEDSAVYLCASSLAREHDLEFFGPGTRLTVL.

In this sample, this clonotype turned up many times. The gene calls are TRBV12-3 or TRBV12-4 and TRBJ1-5, with 7 bases fitting TRBD1. This CDR3 contains 14 residues. Trimming removed 5 bases from V and 4 bases from J; junction bases left unmatched: 5. The CDR3 DNA sequence: TGTGCCAGCAGTCACAGACAGGGAAATCAGCCCCAGCATTTT. As protein: CASSHRQGNQPQHF.

This clonotype appeared a few times. The chain uses TRBV12-3 or TRBV12-4 and TRBJ2-3; 14 nucleotides agree with TRBD2. CDR3 length: 19 residues. V trimming: 3 bases; J trimming: 2 bases; junction bases outside the gene matches: 10. This chain's CDR3 is CASSFPGTSGRFATDTQYF. DNA of the CDR3: TGTGCCAGCAGTTTCCCAGGGACTAGCGGGAGATTCGCCACAGATACGCAGTATTTT.

The rearrangement links TRBV28 to TRBJ1-2; D not certain. The germline gives CDR1 MDHEN, CDR2 SYDVKM. The V end was cut by 2 bases, the J end by 6 bases, with 16 bases between. This CDR3 has 15 amino acids. DNA of the CDR3: TGTGCCAGCAGTTTAAGTGTGGGCGTACCTCATGGCTACACCTTC. Translated: CASSLSVGVPHGYTF.

This clonotype was observed many times. The genes are TRBV28 and TRBJ2-1; 9 bases match TRBD2. With V trimmed by 5 bases and J by 4 bases, 9 bases remained unmatched. In germline, CDR1 is MDHEN, CDR2 SYDVKM. The CDR3 extends over 16 amino acids. The CDR3 DNA sequence: TGTGCCAGCAGTCCTCTAGCGGGACTGTGGTACAATGAGCAGTTCTTC. It codes for CASSPLAGLWYNEQFF.

This clonotype was counted ten times or more. The chain recombines TRBV12-3 or TRBV12-4 with TRBJ1-1, with D possibly matching TRBD1 (6 bases). CDR3 size: 13 residues. Trimming pared 3 bases from V and 6 bases from J, leaving 11 bases between. The CDR3 spells CASSFTGSSEAFF. The CDR3, as DNA: TGTGCCAGCAGTTTCACAGGGAGCTCTGAAGCTTTCTTT.

This clonotype was observed a handful of times. The rearrangement joins TRBV18 to TRBJ2-1; TRBD1 matches 9 bases. Germline V lookup: CDR1 KGHSH, CDR2 LQKENI. The CDR3 covers 11 residues. V lost 6 bases to trimming and J lost 12 bases; unmatched junction nucleotides: 3. CDR3 residues: CASSVGQGQFF. The CDR3 bases are TGTGCCAGCTCTGTGGGACAGGGGCAGTTCTTC.

This clonotype has more than one count but fewer than ten. The rearrangement joins TRBV7-8 to TRBJ2-7; D remains ambiguous. The length of the CDR3 is 15 residues. CDR1 and CDR2 (germline): SGHVS, FQNEAQ. Trimming stripped 3 bases from V and 3 bases from J, with 15 bases between. CDR3 amino acids: CASSLRSFNLYEQYF. In DNA form, the CDR3 reads TGTGCCAGCAGCTTGCGTAGTTTCAACCTCTACGAGCAGTACTTC.

This chain links TRBV12-3 or TRBV12-4 with TRBJ1-6, with TRBD1 matching over 9 bases. This CDR3 is built from 15 residues. After removal of 1 base from V and 9 bases from J, the junction contained 4 bases not matched to a gene. This chain's CDR3 is CASSLEGQGVSPLHF. The CDR3, as DNA: TGTGCCAGCAGTTTAGAGGGACAGGGTGTTTCACCCCTCCACTTT.

This clonotype was counted between two and nine times. The chain has TRBV7-3 and TRBJ2-2; D is unresolved. Trimming took off 5 bases at V and 0 bases at J, with 10 bases between the two ends. Germline V gives CDR1 SGHTA, CDR2 FQGTGA. The CDR3 loop spans 15 amino acids. The CDR3: CASSRSPANTGELFF. The DNA of the CDR3 is TGTGCCAGCAGCCGTAGTCCAGCGAACACCGGGGAGCTGTTTTTT.

As for this clonotype: A much larger clone lies a single base off, so this may be a read error. This chain connects TRBV29-1 to TRBJ2-1; TRBD2 is a possible D gene (7 bases). Germline V gene sequence: CDR1 SQVTM, CDR2 ANQGSEA. This CDR3 contains 19 residues. V gave up 3 bases and J gave up 1 base, with 25 bases separating them. The CDR3 DNA is TGCAGCGTTGAGGGTGCCAGGGGTCGAACTAGCGTATCCTACAATGAGCAGTTCTTC. Residues: CSVEGARGRTSVSYNEQFF.

This chain links TRBV6-5 with TRBJ2-1; D possibly corresponds to TRBD1 (6 bases). In germline, CDR1 is MNHEY, CDR2 SVGAGI. Between the trimmed V and J ends, which lost 1 base and 4 bases, there was a span of 8 bases. The CDR3 totals 14 residues. The CDR3 reads CASSYWQGYNEQFF. The DNA of the CDR3 is TGTGCCAGCAGTTACTGGCAGGGGTACAATGAGCAGTTCTTC.

This clonotype was detected only a few times. The genes are TRBV29-1 and TRBJ2-1; the match to TRBD1 covers 7 bases. CDR1 and CDR2 from the germline V gene are SQVTM and ANQGSEA. The CDR3 runs to 14 residues. Trimming at V came to 5 bases and at J to 4 bases, leaving 8 bases not matched to a gene. In DNA form, the CDR3 reads TGCAGCGTTCCGACAGGGCCCCGTTACAATGAGCAGTTCTTC. Translation gives CSVPTGPRYNEQFF.

The chain links TRBV9 to TRBJ2-2; 9 bases fit TRBD2. The germline V gene encodes CDR1 SGDLS and CDR2 YYNGEE. The CDR3 length is 17 residues. V lost 0 bases to trimming and J lost 4 bases; unmatched junction nucleotides: 7. DNA of the CDR3: TGTGCCAGCAGCGTAGTAGCGGGAGTTTCCTCCACCGGGGAGCTGTTTTTT. Its protein product is CASSVVAGVSSTGELFF.

This clonotype showed up just a few times. This chain uses TRBV7-2 with TRBJ2-2; 7 bases fit TRBD2. CDR1 is SGHTA, CDR2 FQGNSA, per germline. This CDR3 spans 15 amino acids. Trimming cost V 0 bases and J 7 bases; bases outside gene matches: 5. CDR3 loop: CASSLAGGNIGELFF. In nucleotides, the CDR3 is TGTGCCAGCAGCTTAGCGGGAGGGAATATCGGGGAGCTGTTTTTT.

This clonotype was observed at least ten times. V usage is TRBV20-1 and J usage is TRBJ1-5; tentatively, D is TRBD1 (6 bases). Trimming pared 6 bases from V and 3 bases from J, leaving 12 bases between. The germline CDR1 and CDR2 sequences are DFQATT and SNEGSKA (reference sequence). The CDR3 is made up of 13 amino acids. CDR3 protein: CSAADRFNQPQHF. DNA of the CDR3: TGCAGTGCGGCCGACAGGTTCAATCAGCCCCAGCATTTT.

This sequence joins TRBV5-5 and TRBJ2-5; unclear D gene. Germline assignment: CDR1 SGHKS and CDR2 YYEKEE (reference sequence). The CDR3 runs 14 residues. The V end was cut by 3 bases, the J end by 3 bases, with 12 bases between. The CDR3 DNA follows: TGTGCCAGCAGCTCCTCGGTAGGAGAAGAGACCCAGTACTTC. Translation: CASSSSVGEETQYF.

This chain uses TRBV2 with TRBJ2-7, with D possibly matching TRBD1 (6 bases). The CDR3 runs to 13 residues. Germline assignment: CDR1 SNHLY and CDR2 FYNNEI. V lost 7 bases, J lost 5 bases, and 15 bases lay in between. The CDR3 nucleotides read TGTGCCAGCATGAGGGACAACCATGACGAGCAGTACTTC. Its protein is CASMRDNHDEQYF.

The chain couples TRBV6-1 to TRBJ1-1, with TRBD1 as a possible D gene (6 bases). Germline V lookup: CDR1 MNHNS, CDR2 SASEGT. V lost 10 bases, J lost 0 bases, and 21 bases lay in between. This CDR3 has 16 residues. CDR3 sequence: CANSRTGGALNTEAFF. CDR3 nucleotide sequence: TGTGCCAATTCCCGAACGGGGGGGGCCCTGAACACTGAAGCTTTCTTT.

The table lists this clonotype with a few counts. This sequence joins TRBV9 and TRBJ1-2; TRBD1 is a possible D gene (6 bases). The CDR3 has 12 residues. V lost 5 bases and J 8 bases, leaving 13 bases between the germline ends. CDR1 is SGDLS, CDR2 YYNGEE, per germline. As DNA, the CDR3 is TGTGCCAGCAGTCGGGGGCTGGGAGGCTACACCTTC. Protein sequence: CASSRGLGGYTF.

V and J are TRBV3-1 and TRBJ2-3, with D unresolved. This CDR3 comprises 15 residues. V was clipped by 3 bases and J by 2 bases, with 12 bases between them. CDR1 is LGHDT, CDR2 YNNKEL, per germline (reference sequence). This chain's CDR3 is CASSQNWGNTDTQYF. In DNA, the CDR3 is TGTGCCAGCAGCCAGAATTGGGGTAACACAGATACGCAGTATTTT.

This clonotype appeared a few times. The CDR3 region is CSASATGYYGYTF. CDR3 DNA sequence: TGCAGTGCTTCGGCTACAGGGTACTATGGCTACACCTTC. The chain has TRBV20-1 and TRBJ1-2, with a possible D match to TRBD1 (6 bases). Trimming took 5 bases from V and 3 from J, leaving 13 bases between them. Germline CDR1 DFQATT, CDR2 SNEGSKA (reference sequence). The CDR3 length is 13 residues.

The chain joins TRBV5-1 to TRBJ2-4; 8 bases align to TRBD1. V gave up 3 bases and J gave up 5 bases; unmatched junction bases: 7. The germline gives CDR1 SGHRS, CDR2 YFSETQ. CDR3 length: 15 residues. CDR3 sequence reads: CASSSTGGWENIQYF. CDR3 sequence (DNA): TGCGCCAGCAGCTCCACAGGGGGATGGGAAAACATTCAGTACTTC. The whole variable domain, filled in from reference TRBV5-1 and TRBJ2-4, reads KAGVTQTPRYLIKTRGQQVTLSCSPISGHRSVSWYQQTPGQGLQFLFEYFSETQRNKGNFPGRFSGRQFSNSRSEMNVSTLELGDSALYLCASSSTGGWENIQYFGAGTRLSVL.

This clonotype was seen ten or more times. The genes are TRBV9 and TRBJ2-1, with TRBD2 matching 8 bases. CDR1 is SGDLS, CDR2 YYNGEE, per germline. The CDR3 is 17 residues long. After removal of 0 bases from V and 0 bases from J, the junction contained 5 bases not matched to a gene. CDR3 DNA: TGTGCCAGCAGCGTAGGATTCCGGGGGGGCTCCTACAATGAGCAGTTCTTC. It codes for CASSVGFRGGSYNEQFF.

The gene calls are TRBV29-1 and TRBJ2-1, with D uncertain. The ends were cut back, 3 bases at V and 6 bases at J, with 6 bases in the middle. The CDR3 extends over 11 amino acids. CDR1 and CDR2 from the germline V gene are SQVTM and ANQGSEA. In DNA form, the CDR3 reads TGCAGCGTTGAGTTAGTCAATGAGCAGTTCTTC. The encoded protein is CSVELVNEQFF.

The rearrangement uses TRBV5-1 and TRBJ2-7; the D gene could be TRBD1 or TRBD2 (5 bases each). Germline CDR1 SGHRS, CDR2 YFSETQ. Trimming pared 5 bases from V and 6 bases from J, leaving 18 bases between. The CDR3 contains 14 residues. CDR3 coding DNA: TGCGCCAGCAGGGAAAGGACGGGGCAAAGCGAGCAGTACTTC. Amino acid sequence: CASRERTGQSEQYF.

This clonotype was counted ten times or more. The V gene is TRBV20-1, the J gene TRBJ2-1, with 12 bases identical to TRBD2. Germline values: CDR1 DFQATT, CDR2 SNEGSKA (reference sequence). Unmatched junction bases numbered 14, after V lost 0 bases and J lost 2 bases. This CDR3 comprises 20 residues. The CDR3 nucleotides are TGCAGTGCTAGAGATAGGGAGACTAGCGGGAGTCCCCTTACCTACAATGAGCAGTTCTTC. Its protein product is CSARDRETSGSPLTYNEQFF.